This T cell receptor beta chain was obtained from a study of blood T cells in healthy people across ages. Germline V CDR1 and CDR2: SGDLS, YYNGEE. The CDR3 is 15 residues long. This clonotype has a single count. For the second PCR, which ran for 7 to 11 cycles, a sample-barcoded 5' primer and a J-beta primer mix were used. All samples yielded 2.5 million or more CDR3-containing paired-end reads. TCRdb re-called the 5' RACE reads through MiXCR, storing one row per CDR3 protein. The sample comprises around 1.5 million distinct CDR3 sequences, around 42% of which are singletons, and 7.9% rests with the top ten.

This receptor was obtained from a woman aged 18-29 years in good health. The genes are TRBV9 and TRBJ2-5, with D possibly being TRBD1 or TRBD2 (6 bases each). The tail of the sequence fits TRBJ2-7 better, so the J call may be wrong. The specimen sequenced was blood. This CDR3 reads CASSVGTGSGGEQYF. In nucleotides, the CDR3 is TGTGCCAGCAGCGTCGGAACAGGGTCCGGGGGCGAGCAGTACTTC.